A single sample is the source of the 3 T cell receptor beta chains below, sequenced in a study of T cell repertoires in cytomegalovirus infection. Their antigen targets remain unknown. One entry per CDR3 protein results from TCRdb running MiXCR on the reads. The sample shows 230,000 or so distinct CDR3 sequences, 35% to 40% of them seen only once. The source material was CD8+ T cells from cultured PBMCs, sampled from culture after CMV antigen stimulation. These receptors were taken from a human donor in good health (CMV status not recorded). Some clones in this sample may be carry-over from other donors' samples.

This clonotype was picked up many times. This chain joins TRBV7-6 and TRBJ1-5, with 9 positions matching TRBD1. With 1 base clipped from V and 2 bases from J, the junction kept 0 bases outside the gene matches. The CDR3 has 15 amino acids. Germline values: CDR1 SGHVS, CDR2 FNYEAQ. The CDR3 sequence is CASSLGTGGNQPQHF. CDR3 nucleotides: TGTGCCAGCAGCTTAGGGACAGGGGGCAATCAGCCCCAGCATTTT.

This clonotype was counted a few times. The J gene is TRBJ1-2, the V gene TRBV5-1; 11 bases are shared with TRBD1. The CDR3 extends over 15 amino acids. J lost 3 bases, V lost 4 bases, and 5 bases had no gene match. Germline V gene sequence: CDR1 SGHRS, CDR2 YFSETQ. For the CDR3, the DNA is TGCGCCAGCAGCCCCCCGGGACAGGGGGACTATGGCTACACCTTC. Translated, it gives CASSPPGQGDYGYTF.

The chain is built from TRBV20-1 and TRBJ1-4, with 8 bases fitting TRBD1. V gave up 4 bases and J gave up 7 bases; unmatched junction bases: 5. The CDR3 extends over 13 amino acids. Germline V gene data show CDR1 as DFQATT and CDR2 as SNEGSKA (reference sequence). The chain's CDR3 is CSAIETGGEKLFF. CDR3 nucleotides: TGCAGTGCTATTGAAACAGGGGGTGAAAAACTGTTTTTT.